This is a list of T cell receptor beta chains from one sample in a study of cytomegalovirus exposure and HLA in healthy donors. Libraries were prepared by immunoSEQ multiplex PCR; TCRdb keeps only in-frame clonotypes and omits some of them. The sample holds over 250,000 clones, 72% seen once. The specimen was PBMCs. All receptors derive from a female donor in good health and CMV-seronegative. The CDR3 runs from the conserved cysteine through the conserved F or W. Fields, in order: J gene, V gene, clone size, D gene, CDR3 protein, CDR3 DNA. A D gene is named only where the DNA matches it firmly. Clone size is stated in some rows and not others, as once, few, many or a class when expanded.

TRBJ2-1 | TRBV25-1 | - | TRBD2 | CASSEPGLAGNEQFF | TGTGCCAGCAGTGAGCCGGGACTAGCGGGAAACGAGCAGTTCTTC
TRBJ2-5 | TRBV1 | - | - | CTSNRLTGGPKFCGQETQYF | TGCACCAGCAACCGGCTGACGGGAGGGCCGAAATTCTGTGGCCAAGAGACCCAGTACTTC
TRBJ1-2 | TRBV9 | - | TRBD1 | CASSVGQGSGYGYTF | TGTGCCAGCAGCGTAGGACAGGGTTCGGGCTATGGCTACACCTTC
TRBJ1-2 | TRBV27 | - | TRBD1 | CASSSTGETGYTF | TGTGCCAGCAGTTCGACAGGGGAGACTGGCTACACCTTC
TRBJ2-3 | TRBV2 | - | TRBD1 | CATRTGFSTDTQYF | TGTGCCACTCGGACAGGGTTTAGCACAGATACGCAGTATTTT
TRBJ1-1 | TRBV2 | few | - | CASTRSTEAFF | TGTGCCAGTACAAGATCCACTGAAGCTTTCTTT
TRBJ1-1 | TRBV7-7 | - | - | CASSLESGSQAFF | TGTGCCAGCAGCTTAGAGTCGGGATCACAAGCTTTCTTT
TRBJ2-5 | TRBV5-4 | - | TRBD1 | CASSLGRDSVETQYF | TGTGCCAGCAGCTTGGGTCGGGACAGTGTGGAGACCCAGTACTTC
TRBJ2-7 | TRBV11-3 | - | TRBD1 | CASSRQTGGHEQYF | TGTGCCAGCAGCCGCCAGACAGGGGGTCACGAGCAGTACTTC
TRBJ2-7 | TRBV7-9 | - | - | CASSPPGYEQYF | TGTGCCAGCAGCCCCCCGGGGTACGAGCAGTACTTC
TRBJ2-7 | TRBV6-6 | - | TRBD1 | CASTSDRGSYEQYF | TGTGCCAGCACTTCAGACAGGGGCTCCTACGAGCAGTACTTC
TRBJ1-2 | TRBV30 | - | - | CACLGPGGYTF | TGTGCCTGCCTCGGTCCGGGAGGCTACACCTTC
TRBJ1-1 | TRBV14 | - | TRBD1 | CASSRTGWNTEAFF | TGTGCCAGCAGCCGGACAGGGTGGAACACTGAAGCTTTCTTT
TRBJ2-7 | TRBV7-6 | - | - | CASSSITGNLYEQYF | TGTGCCAGCAGTTCAATCACCGGGAACCTATACGAGCAGTACTTC
TRBJ2-5 | TRBV5-1 | few | - | CASSQGIGETQYF | TGCGCCAGCAGCCAGGGGATTGGGGAGACCCAGTACTTC
TRBJ1-1 | TRBV5-6 | few | - | CASSLGRNTEAFF | TGTGCCAGCAGCTTGGGCAGAAACACTGAAGCTTTCTTT
TRBJ2-7 | TRBV12-5 | - | - | CASGLDSLVQYF | TGTGCTAGTGGTTTGGATAGCCTTGTGCAGTACTTC
TRBJ2-2 | TRBV5-1 | once | - | CASSWEANTGELFF | TGCGCCAGCAGTTGGGAGGCGAACACCGGGGAGCTGTTTTTT
TRBJ2-7 | TRBV7-9 | once | - | CASSTRPGSGQPREQYF | TGTGCCAGCAGCACAAGACCGGGGTCGGGTCAACCCCGGGAGCAGTACTTC
TRBJ2-3 | TRBV5-1 | few | - | CASSRGGDLTDTQYF | TGCGCCAGCAGCCGAGGAGGGGACCTCACAGATACGCAGTATTTT
TRBJ1-3 | TRBV7-8 | few | TRBD1 | CASSPDRLNSGNTIYF | TGTGCCAGCAGCCCGGACAGGTTGAACTCTGGAAACACCATATATTTT
TRBJ1-3 | TRBV6-1 | - | TRBD1 | CASSEPGQSSGNTIYF | TGTGCCAGCAGTGAACCGGGACAGAGCTCTGGAAACACCATATATTTT
TRBJ2-3 | TRBV4-1 | once | TRBD2 | CASSTREVSSTDTQYF | TGCGCCAGCAGCACCCGGGAGGTCTCCTCCACAGATACGCAGTATTTT
TRBJ1-5 | TRBV30 | - | TRBD1 | CAWSPGQGSNQPQHF | TGTGCCTGGAGTCCCGGACAGGGAAGCAATCAGCCCCAGCATTTT
TRBJ2-7 | TRBV27 | - | TRBD2 | CASSLNGRALGEQYF | TGTGCTAGCAGTCTAAACGGGAGGGCCCTCGGCGAGCAGTACTTC
TRBJ2-7 | TRBV25-1 | - | - | CASSRGGKGDEQYF | TGTGCCAGCAGTAGAGGGGGTAAGGGAGACGAGCAGTACTTC
TRBJ2-1 | TRBV9 | once | - | CASSGTERANNEQFF | TGTGCCAGCAGCGGAACCGAGCGGGCCAACAATGAGCAGTTCTTC